This TCR beta chain was captured by sequencing in a study of shared clonotypes between healthy human individuals. The CDR3 length is 16 residues. V dropped 4 bases and J dropped 7 bases, with 19 bases sitting between them. The V gene's germline CDR1 is SGHTA and CDR2 FQGNSA. Sequencing used immunoSEQ multiplex PCR; TCRdb keeps in-frame clones, though not all of them. The sample lists 950,000 to 1,100,000 clones, about 77% seen once, with around 1.4% in the top ten. This clone was recorded only once. Donors were healthy HIV-negative adults without recently reported acute infections or vaccinations. This sequence joins TRBV7-2 and TRBJ1-4, with TRBD1 as a possible D gene (5 bases). What was sequenced was memory CD4+ T cells sorted from blood. Subset specified: CD45RA-negative fraction. This clonotype originated in a man younger than 35 in good health. This chain's CDR3 is CASSSRAGIVGEKLFF. The CDR3 nucleotides are TGTGCCAGCAGCTCGAGGGCAGGGATTGTTGGTGAAAAACTGTTTTTT.